This TCR beta chain is drawn from a study of blood T cell repertoires in COVID-19. CDR3 length: 13 residues. Unmatched junction bases numbered 4, after V lost 4 bases and J lost 4 bases. Germline V lookup: CDR1 MDHEN, CDR2 SYDVKM. Some clones are missing from TCRdb's copy, which holds only in-frame ones; the method was immunoSEQ multiplex PCR. The repertoire has approximately 150,000 clones, roughly four fifths of them found once; the top ten carry 1.5% to 2%. The source of this sequence is a human donor in a cohort sampled during active COVID-19. The sequenced sample was peripheral blood. The gene calls are TRBV28 and TRBJ2-7; 7 nucleotides agree with TRBD2. This chain's CDR3 is CASSWGGWYEQYF. The CDR3 DNA reads TGTGCCAGCAGTTGGGGGGGGTGGTACGAGCAGTACTTC.